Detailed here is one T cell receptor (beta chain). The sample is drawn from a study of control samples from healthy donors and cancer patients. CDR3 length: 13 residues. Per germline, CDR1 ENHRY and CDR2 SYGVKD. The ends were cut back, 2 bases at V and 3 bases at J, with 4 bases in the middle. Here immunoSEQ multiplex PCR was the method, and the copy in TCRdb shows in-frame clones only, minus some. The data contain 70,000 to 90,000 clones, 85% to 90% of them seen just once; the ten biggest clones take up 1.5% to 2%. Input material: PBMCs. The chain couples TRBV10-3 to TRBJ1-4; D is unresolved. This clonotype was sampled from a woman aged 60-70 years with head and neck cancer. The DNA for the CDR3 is TGTGCCATCAGTGAGCGGCCTAATGAAAAACTGTTTTTT. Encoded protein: CAISERPNEKLFF.